This T cell receptor beta chain was captured in a study of blood T cell repertoires in COVID-19. About the study: Material from acute and convalescent COVID-19 was sourced from the United States, Italy and Spain. Sample material is recorded as cDNA or gDNA derived from T cells, B-cell-depleted T cells, or PBMCs.

Enrolment of Seattle patients took place during active infection, and they were followed longitudinally. As processed by the authors: Amplification from reference gene primers served as the basis for estimated nucleated cell counts. The data were produced by immunoSEQ multiplex PCR, yet TCRdb's version contains in-frame clones alone and is incomplete. V and J calls and clone size are those listed in that table; D and trimming were worked out from the DNA. The data contain roughly 110,000 clones, around 78% of them singletons. This clone appeared once. The CDR3 has 14 amino acids. In germline, CDR1 is SGHVS, CDR2 FQNEAQ. Trimming stripped 4 bases from V and 0 bases from J, with 10 bases between.

The V gene is TRBV7-8, the J gene TRBJ2-7; D remains ambiguous. The sequenced sample was peripheral blood. This receptor was obtained from a man older than 75 with COVID-19, enrolled during active disease. The CDR3 DNA sequence: TGTGCCAGCAGCTCCTCTTTCCCCTCCTACGAGCAGTACTTC. Translating it yields CASSSSFPSYEQYF.